The clone carrying this T cell receptor (beta chain) was detected a few times. Antigen: not known. The record originates from a study of vaccination and CD4 T cells after COVID-19. Study overall: The study enrolled six male and four female convalescents, two of whom were Hispanic. Overlapping peptides of the spike proteins of SARS-CoV-2, HCoV-NL63, HCoV-OC43 and HCoV-229E were used for cell stimulation.

Germline-derived CDR1 and CDR2 are DFQATT and SNEGSKA (reference sequence). This CDR3 region has 15 residues. Trimming took 6 bases from V and 2 from J; bases not matched to a gene: 9. The treatment is: approximately 10-day PBMC culture with coronavirus spike peptide pools or control peptides (ViraFEST assay). TCR sequencing followed the expansion of antigen-specific T cells with peptide pools in ViraFEST. PBMCs were cultured at fewer than 2.5 million per well with approximately 9.8 IU/ml IL-2 and 8.5 to 10 ug/ml peptide pools. Sequencing of DNA taken from cultured CD4+ T cells relied on the Oncomine TCR Beta short-read assay. TCRdb re-analysed the PCR reads in MiXCR, keeping a single row per CDR3 protein. The sample includes under 20,000 distinct CDR3 sequences, around 40% of them seen just once.

The input for sequencing was CD4+ T cells from blood, cultured in vitro, taken before SARS-CoV-2 vaccination. The sequence was obtained from a human donor who had recovered from COVID-19. V is TRBV20-1 and J is TRBJ2-3; TRBD1 matches 9 bases. CDR3 coding DNA: TGCAGTGCGTTTGGTGACAGGGGGTCCACAGATACGCAGTATTTT. Translated, it gives CSAFGDRGSTDTQYF.